This entry lists 3 T cell receptor beta chains sequenced from one sample in a study of T cell changes during pregnancy in multiple sclerosis. Here immunoSEQ multiplex PCR was the method, and the copy in TCRdb shows in-frame clones only, minus some. The data contain roughly 110,000 clones, about 90% of them seen just once; the ten biggest clones take up approximately 1.5%. The starting material was peripheral blood, obtained before pregnancy. The receptors derive from a female donor with multiple sclerosis, enrolled in a pregnancy study.

The chain uses TRBV9 and TRBJ2-1, with 11 bases matching TRBD1. This CDR3 comprises 17 residues. Trimming took 4 bases from V and 3 from J; bases not matched to a gene: 9. CDR1 and CDR2 (germline): SGDLS, YYNGEE. The CDR3 coding sequence is TGTGCCAGCAGCCCCCGGTGGGGACAGGGGGGCTACAATGAGCAGTTCTTC. Its protein is CASSPRWGQGGYNEQFF.

This chain connects TRBV25-1 to TRBJ2-3; D is possibly TRBD2 (5 bases). The germline CDR1 and CDR2 sequences are MGHDK and SYGVNS. Between the trimmed V and J ends, which lost 3 bases and 3 bases, there was a span of 16 bases. The CDR3 totals 16 residues. The CDR3 reads CASSDPHRSGTDTQYF. Written as DNA, the CDR3 is TGTGCCAGCAGTGATCCACACAGATCGGGGACAGATACGCAGTATTTT.

This chain joins TRBV25-1 and TRBJ2-1; the match to TRBD1 covers 8 bases. The CDR3 has 16 residues. Trimming at V came to 1 base and at J to 4 bases, leaving 6 bases not matched to a gene. Germline values: CDR1 MGHDK, CDR2 SYGVNS. The CDR3 loop reads CASSELRTGIYNEQFF. In DNA form, the CDR3 reads TGTGCCAGCAGTGAATTAAGGACAGGGATTTACAATGAGCAGTTCTTC.